The rows below give T cell receptor beta chains drawn from one sample of a study of blood T cells in healthy people across ages. TCRdb reprocessed the 5' RACE reads with MiXCR, giving one entry per CDR3 protein. In the table there are over a million distinct CDR3 sequences, roughly 60% of which are singletons. Sequencing was done on a sample of blood. Receptor source: a young man in good health. Each CDR3 is given with its conserved first and last residue. D genes are given only for firm matches. Clone size is shown for a subset of rows, as once, few, many or a class of expanded clone.

clone size | J gene | V gene | D gene | CDR3 DNA | CDR3 protein
. | TRBJ1-1 | TRBV7-8 | . | TGTGCCAGCAGCTTCAGCATGAACACTGAAGCTTTCTTT | CASSFSMNTEAFF
. | TRBJ2-3 | TRBV29-1 | . | TGCAGCGTATCCGAAGGGCTTGGGGCAGATACGCAGTATTTT | CSVSEGLGADTQYF
few | TRBJ2-7 | TRBV7-2 | TRBD2 | TGTGCCAGCAGCTTACAACCTAGCGGGGGTCTCCTCTACGAGCAGTACTTC | CASSLQPSGGLLYEQYF
. | TRBJ1-6 | TRBV7-2 | . | TGTGCCAGCAGCTTATACCCCGGAGTTAGTAATTCACCCCTCCACTTT | CASSLYPGVSNSPLHF
. | TRBJ2-3 | TRBV3-1 | . | TGTGCCAGCAGCTTCGAGGGGGTGGCAGATACGCAGTATTTT | CASSFEGVADTQYF
few | TRBJ2-4 | TRBV20-1 | TRBD2 | TGCAGTGCGCGACCAGGAACGGCCTGGGAGCGGGAGCAGTACTTC | CSARPGTAWEREQYF
. | TRBJ2-7 | TRBV28 | . | TGTGCCAGCAGTTTACAGCACTACGAGCAGTACTTC | CASSLQHYEQYF
once | TRBJ2-5 | TRBV11-1 | TRBD2 | TGTGCCAGCAGCTTACTAGCGGAGAGCTCCTACAATGAGCAGTACTTC | CASSLLAESSYNEQYF
. | TRBJ2-1 | TRBV6-5 | . | TGTGCCAGCAGTGACTCGCGGGAATCGATCTCCTACAATGAGCAGTTCTTC | CASSDSRESISYNEQFF
. | TRBJ2-7 | TRBV20-1 | . | TGCAGTGCTAGCCGGAGACCCTCCTACGAGCAGTACTTC | CSASRRPSYEQYF
. | TRBJ2-7 | TRBV11-2 | . | TGTGCCAGCAGCTTACACTCCGAGACCCTATACGAGCAGTACTTC | CASSLHSETLYEQYF
. | TRBJ2-5 | TRBV20-1 | . | TGCAGTGCTCCCCGATACAAATATAGCGCAGAGGGGGACGCCCAAGAGACCCAGTACTTC | CSAPRYKYSAEGDAQETQYF
. | TRBJ2-7 | TRBV6-5 | TRBD2 | TGTGCCAGTCAAAAGCGGGGGTCAGGGAACGAGCAGTACTTC | CASQKRGSGNEQYF
once | TRBJ2-7 | TRBV5-1 | TRBD2 | TGCGCCAGCAGCCGACTAGCCGGAGACTCCTACAATGAGCAGTACTTC | CASSRLAGDSYNEQYF
many | TRBJ1-1 | TRBV29-1 | . | TGCAGCGTTGATCCCGGGGAGACTACTGAAGCTTTCTTT | CSVDPGETTEAFF
. | TRBJ1-4 | TRBV7-2 | . | TGTGCCGGCAGCGTCTCAACAGGGAATGAAAAACTGTTTTTT | CAGSVSTGNEKLFF
. | TRBJ2-7 | TRBV28 | TRBD2 | TGTGCCAGCATACGGAGCGGGGCCTACGAGCAGTACTTC | CASIRSGAYEQYF
. | TRBJ2-1 | TRBV27 | . | TGTGCCAGCAGCCGCGGGGTAGCTGGCAATGAGCAGTTCTTC | CASSRGVAGNEQFF
. | TRBJ1-2 | TRBV2 | . | TGTGCCAGCAGACCAGACCTGTTCCGGGTTGTCGGCTACACCTTC | CASRPDLFRVVGYTF
. | TRBJ2-5 | TRBV12-3/TRBV12-4 | . | TGTGCCAGCAGTTTATTCCCCGGGGGCCAAGAGACCCAGTACTTC | CASSLFPGGQETQYF
. | TRBJ2-5 | TRBV27 | . | TGTGCCAGCAGCCCTTTGCGACTTTGGCAAGAGACCCAGTACTTC | CASSPLRLWQETQYF
. | TRBJ2-4 | TRBV6-2/TRBV6-3 | . | TGTGCCAGCAGACACTCAGGGATGCAAGGCAACTGGGACATTCAGTACTTC | CASRHSGMQGNWDIQYF
. | TRBJ1-1 | TRBV7-2 | . | TGTGCCAGCAGTTCGTGGGATCGAGCTTTCTTT | CASSSWDRAFF
few | TRBJ2-3 | TRBV4-3 | . | TGCGCCAGCAGCCAAGACGCTGTCGGTAGCGCAGATACGCAGTATTTT | CASSQDAVGSADTQYF
. | TRBJ2-7 | TRBV20-1 | . | TGCAGTGCTAGCGGGATCCAGGACGAGCAGTACTTC | CSASGIQDEQYF
few | TRBJ1-2 | TRBV4-2 | TRBD1 | TGTGCCAGCAGCCATACCGGGACAGGGAGTAGCGACTATGGCTACACCTTC | CASSHTGTGSSDYGYTF
. | TRBJ2-7 | TRBV6-2/TRBV6-3 | TRBD1 | TGTGCCAGCAGTGGACAGGGCGCGGAGCAGTACTTC | CASSGQGAEQYF
few | TRBJ2-5 | TRBV3-1 | . | TGTGCCAGCAGCGAGGAACTAGGCGAAAAGACCCAGTACTTC | CASSEELGEKTQYF
. | TRBJ1-1 | TRBV7-9 | . | TGTACCTGCGAGGGGACCATGAACACTGAAGCTTTCTTT | CTCEGTMNTEAFF
once | TRBJ2-2 | TRBV2 | . | TGTGCCAGCAGACCGGAGGTTACCGGGGAGCTGTTTTTT | CASRPEVTGELFF
. | TRBJ2-3 | TRBV6-5 | TRBD2 | TGTGCCAGCAGTGATGCGGGGGGGTCTGCAGATACGCAGTATTTT | CASSDAGGSADTQYF
few | TRBJ2-1 | TRBV10-3 | . | TGTGCCATCAGTGTTTTCTTCCTGGCAAGCGAGTACAATGAGCAGTTCTTC | CAISVFFLASEYNEQFF
once | TRBJ1-1 | TRBV6-5 | . | TGTGCCAGCAGTTACACGGAGGCCACCACTGAAGCTTTCTTT | CASSYTEATTEAFF
. | TRBJ1-2 | TRBV29-1 | . | TGCAGCGTTGAAGATTGGGGTACAGATGGCTACACCTTC | CSVEDWGTDGYTF
. | TRBJ2-1 | TRBV7-6 | . | TGTGCCAGCAGCTTCCTCCCCGGTGCCCCCTACAATGAGCAGTTCTTC | CASSFLPGAPYNEQFF
. | TRBJ2-7 | TRBV4-1 | TRBD2 | TGCGCCAGCAGCCGGGGACTAGCTATTACATACGAGCAGTACTTC | CASSRGLAITYEQYF
. | TRBJ2-3 | TRBV13 | TRBD2 | TGTGCCAGCAGAGAGCGGGAGTTCACCACAGATACGCAGTATTTT | CASREREFTTDTQYF
. | TRBJ2-7 | TRBV20-1 | . | TGCAGTGCTCGGGATTCTACTCACAGCTCCTACGAGCAGTACTTC | CSARDSTHSSYEQYF
. | TRBJ1-6 | TRBV6-6 | . | TGTGCCAGCAGTTACTCGACCCCGCGAGAGGATTCACCCCCCCACTTT | CASSYSTPREDSPPHF
. | TRBJ1-2 | TRBV28 | . | TGTGTCAGCAGTTTTGGCGCCGATGCGCCGTATGGCTACACCTTC | CVSSFGADAPYGYTF
once | TRBJ2-7 | TRBV7-2 | . | TGTGCCAGCAGCTTAGGGCGAGGGGCCCCAATCTACGAGCAGTACTTC | CASSLGRGAPIYEQYF